The 11 T cell receptor beta chains in this list originate from one sample, sequenced in a study of identical twins. One entry per CDR3 protein, called by TCRdb with MiXCR from the 5' RACE reads. Of 550,000 to 700,000 distinct CDR3 sequences in the sample, approximately 21% were seen once. Another study also made use of these data, one on T cells expressing NK-cell markers.

The sequencing sample was made of PBMCs. These receptors were collected from a woman aged 18-35 years in good health.

This clonotype occurred a few times. This sequence joins TRBV5-1 and TRBJ2-7; 7 bases are a match to TRBD1. The CDR3 is 14 residues long. CDR1 and CDR2 (germline): SGHRS, YFSETQ. The trim removed 6 bases at V and 2 bases at J, leaving 8 bases unmatched. CDR3 in amino acids: CASTETGSAYEQYF. In DNA, the CDR3 is TGCGCCAGCACCGAGACAGGGAGCGCCTACGAGCAGTACTTC.

This chain connects TRBV5-1 to TRBJ2-1; 7 nucleotides line up with TRBD2. The CDR3 contains 14 residues. The J segment lost 5 bases and the V segment lost 1 base, leaving 3 bases of the junction unmatched. Germline V lookup: CDR1 SGHRS, CDR2 YFSETQ. CDR3 in DNA: TGCGCCAGCAGCTTGCAGCTAGCGGACAATGAGCAGTTCTTC. Translation: CASSLQLADNEQFF.

This clonotype occurred a few times. The chain employs TRBV5-1 and TRBJ2-7; D gene unclear. Germline lookup yields CDR1 SGHRS and CDR2 YFSETQ. This CDR3 has 13 residues. The V end was cut by 2 bases, the J end by 2 bases, with 8 bases between. CDR3 coding DNA: TGCGCCAGCAGCTTCGCCGACGCCTACGAGCAGTACTTC. Translating gives CASSFADAYEQYF.

The chain is built from TRBV29-1 and TRBJ2-1; 8 nucleotides align to TRBD1. CDR1 is SQVTM, CDR2 ANQGSEA, per germline. Losses at the gene ends were 7 bases for V and 8 bases for J; bases not matched to a gene: 1. The CDR3 has 10 residues. CDR3 residues: CSADRDEQFF. The DNA of the CDR3 is TGCAGCGCGGACAGGGATGAGCAGTTCTTC.

The rearrangement joins TRBV7-9 to TRBJ2-1, with 10 nucleotides matching TRBD2. With 0 bases clipped from V and 10 bases from J, the junction kept 12 bases outside the gene matches. Germline V gene lookup returns CDR1 SEHNR and CDR2 FQNEAQ (reference sequence). There are 17 residues in the CDR3. The CDR3 DNA follows: TGTGCCAGCAGCTTAGCGTTAGGGAGCGGGAGGGCCAAAGAGCAGTTCTTC. Its translation: CASSLALGSGRAKEQFF.

Here the CDR3 DNA reads TGTGCCAGCAGGTTCGGGCCATCCTACAATGAGCAGTTCTTC. Residues: CASRFGPSYNEQFF. V is TRBV6-1 and J is TRBJ2-1; D unclear. Trimming stripped 6 bases from V and 1 base from J, with 10 bases between. Germline assignment: CDR1 MNHNS and CDR2 SASEGT. This CDR3 comprises 14 residues.

This clonotype has only a few counts. J is TRBJ2-1 and V is TRBV12-3 or TRBV12-4; 11 bases are shared with TRBD2. The CDR3 is made up of 20 amino acids. V gave up 6 bases and J gave up 1 base; unmatched junction bases: 17. This chain's CDR3 is CASRDTGTSGGPASYNEQFF. CDR3 coding DNA: TGTGCCAGCAGAGACACCGGGACTAGCGGAGGCCCAGCATCCTACAATGAGCAGTTCTTC.

The chain employs TRBV7-9 and TRBJ2-3, with D unresolved. Germline CDR1 SEHNR, CDR2 FQNEAQ (reference sequence). CDR3 length equals 16 residues. Trimming pared 5 bases from V and 0 bases from J, leaving 15 bases between. The DNA for the CDR3 is TGTGCCAGCAGCCCCCCCGGGCCCTCTAGCACAGATACGCAGTATTTT. Translating it yields CASSPPGPSSTDTQYF.

This clonotype occurred a few times. The V call is TRBV25-1, the J call TRBJ2-7; 9 bases are shared with TRBD1. This CDR3 region has 15 residues. The ends lost 1 base at V and 12 bases at J; junction bases unmatched: 13. Germline loops: CDR1 MGHDK, CDR2 SYGVNS. This CDR3 reads CASSESGAGTGPRYF. CDR3 in DNA: TGTGCCAGCAGTGAATCGGGGGCCGGGACAGGGCCAAGGTACTTC.

This rearrangement joins TRBV7-2 to TRBJ2-2; D tentatively fits TRBD1 or TRBD2 (6 bases each). Looked up from germline, CDR1 is SGHTA and CDR2 is FQGNSA. V was clipped by 3 bases and J by 6 bases, with 14 bases between them. This CDR3 has 15 residues. CDR3 sequence (DNA): TGTGCCAGCAGCTTCCGGGGGCCGGGGGCCGGGGAGCTGTTTTTT. Translation gives CASSFRGPGAGELFF. The whole variable domain, filled in from reference TRBV7-2 and TRBJ2-2, reads GAGVSQSPSNKVTEKGKDVELRCDPISGHTALYWYRQSLGQGLEFLIYFQGNSAPDKSGLPSDRFSAERTGGSVSTLTIQRTQQEDSAVYLCASSFRGPGAGELFFGEGSRLTVL.

The table lists this clonotype with a few counts. This chain's CDR3 is CASSLAPNTGELFF. DNA for the CDR3: TGCGCCAGCAGCTTGGCCCCCAACACCGGGGAGCTGTTTTTT. This chain links TRBV5-1 with TRBJ2-2; no definite D call. The germline V gene encodes CDR1 SGHRS and CDR2 YFSETQ. The germline V and J ends were trimmed by 0 bases and 2 bases, with 5 bases remaining between them. The CDR3 runs to 14 residues.